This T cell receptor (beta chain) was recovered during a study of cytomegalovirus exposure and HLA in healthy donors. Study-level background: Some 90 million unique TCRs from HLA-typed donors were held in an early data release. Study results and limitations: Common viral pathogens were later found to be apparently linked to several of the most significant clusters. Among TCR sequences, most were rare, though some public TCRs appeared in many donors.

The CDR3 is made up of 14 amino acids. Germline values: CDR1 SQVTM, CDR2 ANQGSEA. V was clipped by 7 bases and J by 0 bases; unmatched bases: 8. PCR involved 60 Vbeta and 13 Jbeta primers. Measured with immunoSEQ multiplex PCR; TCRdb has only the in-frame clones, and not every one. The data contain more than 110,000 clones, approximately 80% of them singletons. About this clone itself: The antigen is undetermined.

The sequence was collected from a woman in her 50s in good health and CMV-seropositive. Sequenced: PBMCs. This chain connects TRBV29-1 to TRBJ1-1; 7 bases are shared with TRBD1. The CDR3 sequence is CSATGQNLNTEAFF. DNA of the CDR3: TGCAGCGCTACGGGACAGAATCTGAACACTGAAGCTTTCTTT.